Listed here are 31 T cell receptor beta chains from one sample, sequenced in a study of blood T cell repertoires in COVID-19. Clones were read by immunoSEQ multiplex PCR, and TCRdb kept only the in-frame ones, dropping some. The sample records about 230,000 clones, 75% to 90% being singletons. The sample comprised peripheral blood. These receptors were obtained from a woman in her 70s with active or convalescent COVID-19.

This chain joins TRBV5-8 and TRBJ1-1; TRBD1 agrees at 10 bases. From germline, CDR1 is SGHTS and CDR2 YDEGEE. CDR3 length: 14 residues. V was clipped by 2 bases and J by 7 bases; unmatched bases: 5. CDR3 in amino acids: CASSFDRGHGEAFF. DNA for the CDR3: TGTGCCAGCAGCTTCGACAGGGGGCATGGTGAAGCTTTCTTT.

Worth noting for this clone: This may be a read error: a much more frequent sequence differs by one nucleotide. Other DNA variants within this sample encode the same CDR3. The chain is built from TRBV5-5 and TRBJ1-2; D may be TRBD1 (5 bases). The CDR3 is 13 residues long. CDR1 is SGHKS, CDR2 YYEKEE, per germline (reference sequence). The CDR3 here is CASKLTGGYGYTF. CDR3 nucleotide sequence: TGTGCCAGCAAACTGACGGGGGGTTATGGCTACACCTTT.

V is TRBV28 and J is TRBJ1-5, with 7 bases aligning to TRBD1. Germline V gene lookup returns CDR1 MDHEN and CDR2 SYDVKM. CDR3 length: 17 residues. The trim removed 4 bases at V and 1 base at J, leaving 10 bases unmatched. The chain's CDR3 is CASSWGRGAVSNQPQHF. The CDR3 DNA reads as TGTGCCAGCAGTTGGGGCAGGGGGGCGGTGAGCAATCAGCCCCAGCATTTT.

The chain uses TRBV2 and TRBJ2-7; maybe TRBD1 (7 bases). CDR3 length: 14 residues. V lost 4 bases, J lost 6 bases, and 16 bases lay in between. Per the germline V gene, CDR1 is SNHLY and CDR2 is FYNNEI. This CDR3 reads CASSVWGRGVEQYF. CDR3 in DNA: TGTGCCAGCAGTGTATGGGGCAGGGGGGTCGAGCAGTACTTC. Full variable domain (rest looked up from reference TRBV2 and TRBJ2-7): EPEVTQTPSHQVTQMGQEVILRCVPISNHLYFYWYRQILGQKVEFLVSFYNNEISEKSEIFDDQFSVERPDGSNFTLKIRSTKLEDSAMYFCASSVWGRGVEQYFGPGTRLTVT.

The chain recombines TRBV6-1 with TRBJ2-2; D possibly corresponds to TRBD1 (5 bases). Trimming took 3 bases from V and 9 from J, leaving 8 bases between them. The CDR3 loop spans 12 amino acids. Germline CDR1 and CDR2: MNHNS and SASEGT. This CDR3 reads CASSDRTRELFF. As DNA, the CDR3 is TGTGCCAGCAGTGACAGGACAAGGGAGCTGTTTTTT.

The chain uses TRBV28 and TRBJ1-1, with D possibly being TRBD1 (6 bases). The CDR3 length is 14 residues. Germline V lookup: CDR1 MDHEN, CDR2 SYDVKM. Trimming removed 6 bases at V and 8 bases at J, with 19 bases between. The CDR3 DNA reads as TGTGCCAGCAGACAGGGACACCCGTATGTGGAAGCTTTCTTT. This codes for CASRQGHPYVEAFF.

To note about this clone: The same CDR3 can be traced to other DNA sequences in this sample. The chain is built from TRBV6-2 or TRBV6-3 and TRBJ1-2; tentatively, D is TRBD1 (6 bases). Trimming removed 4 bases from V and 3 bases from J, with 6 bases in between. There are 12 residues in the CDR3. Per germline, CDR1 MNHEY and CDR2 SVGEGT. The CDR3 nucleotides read TGTGCCAGCAGTTGGACAGACTATGGCTACACCTTC. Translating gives CASSWTDYGYTF.

In DNA form, the CDR3 reads TGTGCCAGCAGTTTAACGGGGGGGGGAATGGAAACTGAAGCTTTCTTT. Protein product: CASSLTGGGMETEAFF. The genes are TRBV28 and TRBJ1-1, with D maybe TRBD1 (5 bases). V was cut by 2 bases and J by 5 bases, with 18 bases left in between. From germline, CDR1 is MDHEN and CDR2 SYDVKM. The CDR3 is 16 residues long.

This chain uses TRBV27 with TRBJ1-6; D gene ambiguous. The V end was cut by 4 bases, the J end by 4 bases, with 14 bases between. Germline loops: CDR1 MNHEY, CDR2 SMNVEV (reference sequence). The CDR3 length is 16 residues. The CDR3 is CASSWGGSPYNSPLHF. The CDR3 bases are TGTGCCAGCAGTTGGGGAGGCTCCCCTTATAATTCACCCCTCCACTTT.

CDR3 residues: CASSVSGTAGEQYF. The CDR3 DNA reads as TGTGCCAGCAGTGTTTCGGGGACAGCCGGGGAGCAGTACTTC. J is TRBJ2-7 and V is TRBV25-1; 7 bases are a match to TRBD1. V was clipped by 4 bases and J by 7 bases; unmatched bases: 10. There are 14 residues in the CDR3. Germline V gene data show CDR1 as MGHDK and CDR2 as SYGVNS.

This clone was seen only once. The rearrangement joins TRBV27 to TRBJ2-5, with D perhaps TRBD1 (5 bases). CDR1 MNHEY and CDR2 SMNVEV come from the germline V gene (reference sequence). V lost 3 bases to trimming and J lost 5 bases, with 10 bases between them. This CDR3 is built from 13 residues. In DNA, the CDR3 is TGTGCCAGCAGTTTCAGGGCAGGGGAGACCCAGTACTTC. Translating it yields CASSFRAGETQYF.

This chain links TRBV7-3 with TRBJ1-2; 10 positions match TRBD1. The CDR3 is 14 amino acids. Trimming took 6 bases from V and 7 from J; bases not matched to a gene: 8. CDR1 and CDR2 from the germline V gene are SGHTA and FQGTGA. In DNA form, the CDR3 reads TGTGCCAGCAGGTCCGGGACAGGGGAGGGTGGCTACACCTTC. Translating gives CASRSGTGEGGYTF.

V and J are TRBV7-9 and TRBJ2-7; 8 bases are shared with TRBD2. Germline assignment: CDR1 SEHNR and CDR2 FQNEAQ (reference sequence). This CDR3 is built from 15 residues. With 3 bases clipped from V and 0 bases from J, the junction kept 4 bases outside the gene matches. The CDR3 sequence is CASSFLAGISYEQYF. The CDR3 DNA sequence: TGTGCCAGCAGCTTTCTAGCGGGTATCTCCTACGAGCAGTACTTC.

The CDR3 nucleotides are TGTGCCAGTAGTATAGAGGCAGGACAGGGTTTCTACGAGCAGTACTTC. Protein sequence: CASSIEAGQGFYEQYF. The chain employs TRBV19 and TRBJ2-7, with 8 nucleotides matching TRBD1. The CDR3 consists of 16 residues. Germline CDR1 LNHDA, CDR2 SQIVND (reference sequence). After removal of 0 bases from V and 3 bases from J, the junction contained 7 bases not matched to a gene.

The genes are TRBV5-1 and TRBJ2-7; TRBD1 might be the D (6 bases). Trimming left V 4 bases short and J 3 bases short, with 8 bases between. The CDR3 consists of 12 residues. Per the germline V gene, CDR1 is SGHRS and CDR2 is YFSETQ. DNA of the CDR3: TGCGCCAGCAGCCCGGACAGCTACGAGCAGTACTTC. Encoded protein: CASSPDSYEQYF.

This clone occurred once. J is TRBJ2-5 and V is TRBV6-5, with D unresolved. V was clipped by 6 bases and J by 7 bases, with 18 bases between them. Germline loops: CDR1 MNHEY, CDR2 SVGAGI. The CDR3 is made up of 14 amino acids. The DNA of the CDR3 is TGTGCCAGCAGAACCCCCCGGCCCCCAGGGACCCAGTACTTC. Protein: CASRTPRPPGTQYF.

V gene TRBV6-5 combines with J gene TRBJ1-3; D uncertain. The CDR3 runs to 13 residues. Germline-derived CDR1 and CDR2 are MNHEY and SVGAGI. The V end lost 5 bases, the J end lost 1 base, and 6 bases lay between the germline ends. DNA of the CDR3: TGTGCCAGCAGTCCCCTATCTGGAAACACCATATATTTT. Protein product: CASSPLSGNTIYF.

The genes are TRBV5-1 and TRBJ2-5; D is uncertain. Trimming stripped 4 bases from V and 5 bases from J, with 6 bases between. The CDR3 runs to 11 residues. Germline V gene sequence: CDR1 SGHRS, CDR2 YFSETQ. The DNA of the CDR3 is TGCGCCAGCAGCCCCTACGAGACCCAGTACTTC. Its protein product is CASSPYETQYF. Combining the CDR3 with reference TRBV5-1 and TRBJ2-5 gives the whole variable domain KAGVTQTPRYLIKTRGQQVTLSCSPISGHRSVSWYQQTPGQGLQFLFEYFSETQRNKGNFPGRFSGRQFSNSRSEMNVSTLELGDSALYLCASSPYETQYFGPGTRLLVL.

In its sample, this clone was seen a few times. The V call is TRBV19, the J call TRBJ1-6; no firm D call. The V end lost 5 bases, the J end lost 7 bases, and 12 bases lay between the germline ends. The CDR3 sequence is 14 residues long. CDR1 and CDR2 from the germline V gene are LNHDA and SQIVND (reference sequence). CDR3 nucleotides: TGTGCCAGTAGTCAGGAGGGCCGGAATTCACCCCTCCACTTT. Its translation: CASSQEGRNSPLHF. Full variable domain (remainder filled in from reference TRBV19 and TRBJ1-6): DGGITQSPKYLFRKEGQNVTLSCEQNLNHDAMYWYRQDPGQGLRLIYYSQIVNDFQKGDIAEGYSVSREKKESFPLTVTSAQKNPTAFYLCASSQEGRNSPLHFGNGTRLTVT.

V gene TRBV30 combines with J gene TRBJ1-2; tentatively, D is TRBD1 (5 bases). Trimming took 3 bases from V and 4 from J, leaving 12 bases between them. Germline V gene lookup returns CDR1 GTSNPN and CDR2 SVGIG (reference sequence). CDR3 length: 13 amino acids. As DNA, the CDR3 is TGTGCCTGGAGACCCCCCGGGGGCTATGGCTACACCTTC. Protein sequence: CAWRPPGGYGYTF.

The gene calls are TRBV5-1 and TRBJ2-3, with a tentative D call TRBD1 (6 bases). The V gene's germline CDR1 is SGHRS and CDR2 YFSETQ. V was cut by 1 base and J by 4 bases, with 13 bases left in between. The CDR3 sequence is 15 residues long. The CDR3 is CASSLQGKVADTQYF. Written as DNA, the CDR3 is TGCGCCAGCAGCTTGCAGGGGAAAGTGGCAGATACGCAGTATTTT.

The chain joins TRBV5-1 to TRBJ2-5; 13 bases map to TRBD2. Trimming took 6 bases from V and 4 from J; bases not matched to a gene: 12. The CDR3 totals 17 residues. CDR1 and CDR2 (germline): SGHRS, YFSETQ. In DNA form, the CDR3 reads TGCGCCAGCACGGGACTAGCGGGGTCGGGTGTAGGAGAGACCCAGTACTTC. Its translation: CASTGLAGSGVGETQYF.

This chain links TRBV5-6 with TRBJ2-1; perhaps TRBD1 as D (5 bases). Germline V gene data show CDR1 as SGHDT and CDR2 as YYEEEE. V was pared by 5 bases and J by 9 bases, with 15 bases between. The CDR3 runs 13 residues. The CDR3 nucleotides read TGTGCCAGCAGTCGGCCAGGGTGGGGTGAGCAGTTCTTC. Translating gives CASSRPGWGEQFF.

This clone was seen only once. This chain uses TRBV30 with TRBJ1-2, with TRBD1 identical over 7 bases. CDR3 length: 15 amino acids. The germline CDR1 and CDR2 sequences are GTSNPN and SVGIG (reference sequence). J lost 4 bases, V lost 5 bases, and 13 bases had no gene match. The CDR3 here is CAWEYLDRPLYGYTF. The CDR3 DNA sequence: TGTGCCTGGGAATACCTGGACAGGCCGCTCTATGGCTACACCTTC.

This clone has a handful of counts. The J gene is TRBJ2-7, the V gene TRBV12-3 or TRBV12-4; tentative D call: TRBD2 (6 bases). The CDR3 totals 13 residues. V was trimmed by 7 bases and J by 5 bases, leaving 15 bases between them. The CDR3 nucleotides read TGTGCCAGCACCCTCGGGGGACTCAACGAGCAGTACTTC. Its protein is CASTLGGLNEQYF.

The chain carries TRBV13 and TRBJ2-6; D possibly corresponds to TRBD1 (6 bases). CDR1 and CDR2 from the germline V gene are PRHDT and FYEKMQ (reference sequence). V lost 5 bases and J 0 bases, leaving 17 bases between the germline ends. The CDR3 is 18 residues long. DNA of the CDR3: TGTGCCAGCAGCCTCCAGGGGCCCCCAGGCTCTGGGGCCAACGTCCTGACTTTC. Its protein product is CASSLQGPPGSGANVLTF. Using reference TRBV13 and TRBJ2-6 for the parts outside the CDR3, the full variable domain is AAGVIQSPRHLIKEKRETATLKCYPIPRHDTVYWYQQGPGQDPQFLISFYEKMQSDKGSIPDRFSAQQFSDYHSELNMSSLELGDSALYFCASSLQGPPGSGANVLTFGAGSRLTVL.

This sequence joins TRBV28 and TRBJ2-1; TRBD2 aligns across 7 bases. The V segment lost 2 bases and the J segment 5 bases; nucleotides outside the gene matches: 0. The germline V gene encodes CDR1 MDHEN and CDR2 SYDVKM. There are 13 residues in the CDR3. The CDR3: CASSLLADNEQFF. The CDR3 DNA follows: TGTGCCAGCAGTTTACTAGCGGACAATGAGCAGTTCTTC.

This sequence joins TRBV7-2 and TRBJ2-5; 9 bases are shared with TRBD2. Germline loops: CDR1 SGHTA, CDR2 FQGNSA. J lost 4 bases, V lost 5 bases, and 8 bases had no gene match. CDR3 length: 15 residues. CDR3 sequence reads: CASSPRGGARETQYF. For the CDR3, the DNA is TGTGCCAGCAGCCCGCGGGGGGGTGCGAGAGAGACCCAGTACTTC.

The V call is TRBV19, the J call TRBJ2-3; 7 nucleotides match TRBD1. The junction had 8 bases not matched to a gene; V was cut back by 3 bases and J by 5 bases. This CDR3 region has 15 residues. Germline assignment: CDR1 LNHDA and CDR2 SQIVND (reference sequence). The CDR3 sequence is CASSIRTGERDTQYF. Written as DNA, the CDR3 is TGTGCCAGTAGTATCCGTACAGGGGAGAGAGATACGCAGTATTTT.

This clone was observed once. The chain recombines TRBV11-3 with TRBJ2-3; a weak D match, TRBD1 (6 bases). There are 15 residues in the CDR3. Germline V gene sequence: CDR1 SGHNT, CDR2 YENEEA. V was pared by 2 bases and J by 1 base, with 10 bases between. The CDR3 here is CASSLFGGGTDTQYF. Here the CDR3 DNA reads TGTGCCAGCAGCTTATTTGGGGGCGGCACAGATACGCAGTATTTT.

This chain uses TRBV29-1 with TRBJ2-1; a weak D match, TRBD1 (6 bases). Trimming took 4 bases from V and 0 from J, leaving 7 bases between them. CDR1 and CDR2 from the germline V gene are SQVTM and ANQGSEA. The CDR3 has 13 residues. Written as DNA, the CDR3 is TGCAGCGTTGGACAGGACTCCTACAATGAGCAGTTCTTC. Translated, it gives CSVGQDSYNEQFF.